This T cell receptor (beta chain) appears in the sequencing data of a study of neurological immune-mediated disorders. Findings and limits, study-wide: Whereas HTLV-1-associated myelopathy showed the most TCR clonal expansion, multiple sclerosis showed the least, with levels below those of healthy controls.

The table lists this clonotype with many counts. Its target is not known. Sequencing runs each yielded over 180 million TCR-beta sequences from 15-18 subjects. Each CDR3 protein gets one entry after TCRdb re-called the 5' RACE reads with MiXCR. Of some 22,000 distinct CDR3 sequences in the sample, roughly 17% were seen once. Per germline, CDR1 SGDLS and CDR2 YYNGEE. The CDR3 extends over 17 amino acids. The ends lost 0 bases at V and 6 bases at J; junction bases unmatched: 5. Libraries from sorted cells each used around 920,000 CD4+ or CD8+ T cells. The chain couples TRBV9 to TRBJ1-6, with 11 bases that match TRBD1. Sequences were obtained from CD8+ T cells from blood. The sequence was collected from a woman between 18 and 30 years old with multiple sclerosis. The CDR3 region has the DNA TGTGCCAGCAGCGTAGCCGACGGACAGGGGGCTAATTCACCCCTCCACTTT. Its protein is CASSVADGQGANSPLHF.